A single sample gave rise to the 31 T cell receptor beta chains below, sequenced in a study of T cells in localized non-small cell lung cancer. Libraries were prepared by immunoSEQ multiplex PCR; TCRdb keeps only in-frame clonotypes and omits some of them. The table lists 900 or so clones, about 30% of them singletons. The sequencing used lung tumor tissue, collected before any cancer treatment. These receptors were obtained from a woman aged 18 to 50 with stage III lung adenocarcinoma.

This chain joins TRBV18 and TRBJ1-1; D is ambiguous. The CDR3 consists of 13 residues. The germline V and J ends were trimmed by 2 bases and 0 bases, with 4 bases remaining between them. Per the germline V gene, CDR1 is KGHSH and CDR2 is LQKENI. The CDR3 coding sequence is TGTGCCAGCTCACCAACAATGAACACTGAAGCTTTCTTT. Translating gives CASSPTMNTEAFF.

The CDR3 DNA is TGTGCCAGCAATCATGGGACAGGGATCTCACCCCTCCACTTT. This codes for CASNHGTGISPLHF. This sequence joins TRBV6-8 and TRBJ1-6; 9 bases agree with TRBD1. J lost 10 bases, V lost 7 bases, and 8 bases had no gene match. The germline CDR1 and CDR2 sequences are MNHGY and SAAAGT. This CDR3 has 14 residues.

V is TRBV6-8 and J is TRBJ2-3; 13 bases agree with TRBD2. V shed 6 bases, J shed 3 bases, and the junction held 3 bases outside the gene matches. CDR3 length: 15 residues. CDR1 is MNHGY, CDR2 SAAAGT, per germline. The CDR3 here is CASRAGLAGTDTQYF. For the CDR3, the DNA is TGTGCCAGCAGGGCGGGACTAGCGGGAACAGATACGCAGTATTTT.

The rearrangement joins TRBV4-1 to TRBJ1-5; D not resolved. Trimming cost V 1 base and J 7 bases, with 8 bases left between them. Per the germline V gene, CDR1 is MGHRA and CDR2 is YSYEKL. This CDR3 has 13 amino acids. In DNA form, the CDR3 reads TGCGCCAGCAGCCAAGGACCGGAACAGCCCCAGCATTTT. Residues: CASSQGPEQPQHF.

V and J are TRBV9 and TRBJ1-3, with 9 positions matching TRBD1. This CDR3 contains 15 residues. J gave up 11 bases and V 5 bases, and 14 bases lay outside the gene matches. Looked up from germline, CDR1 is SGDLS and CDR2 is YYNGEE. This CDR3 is CASSAGTGQASAIYF. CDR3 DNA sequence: TGTGCCAGCAGTGCCGGGACAGGGCAAGCTTCGGCCATATATTTT.

Here the CDR3 DNA reads TGTGCCAGTAGTGGGGGATGGGGGAATAGCAATCAGCCCCAGCATTTT. Translation gives CASSGGWGNSNQPQHF. The J gene is TRBJ1-5, the V gene TRBV19, with TRBD1 as a possible D gene (5 bases). This CDR3 comprises 16 residues. In germline, CDR1 is LNHDA, CDR2 SQIVND (reference sequence). Trimming pared 5 bases from V and 0 bases from J, leaving 14 bases between. The full variable domain, its missing parts supplied by reference TRBV19 and TRBJ1-5, is DGGITQSPKYLFRKEGQNVTLSCEQNLNHDAMYWYRQDPGQGLRLIYYSQIVNDFQKGDIAEGYSVSREKKESFPLTVTSAQKNPTAFYLCASSGGWGNSNQPQHFGDGTRLSIL.

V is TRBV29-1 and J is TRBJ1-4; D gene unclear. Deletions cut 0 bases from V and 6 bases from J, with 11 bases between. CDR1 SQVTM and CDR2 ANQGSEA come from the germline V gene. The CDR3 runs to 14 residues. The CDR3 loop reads CSVEEAGGYEKLFF. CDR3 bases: TGCAGCGTTGAAGAGGCGGGCGGGTATGAAAAACTGTTTTTT.

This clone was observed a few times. The CDR3 reads CASSQRMGTEAFF. CDR3 DNA sequence: TGTGCCAGCAGCCAACGAATGGGAACTGAAGCTTTCTTT. This chain joins TRBV9 and TRBJ1-1; no definite D call. CDR1 is SGDLS and CDR2 is YYNGEE in the germline V gene. This CDR3 spans 13 amino acids. The ends were cut back, 4 bases at V and 5 bases at J, with 12 bases in the middle.

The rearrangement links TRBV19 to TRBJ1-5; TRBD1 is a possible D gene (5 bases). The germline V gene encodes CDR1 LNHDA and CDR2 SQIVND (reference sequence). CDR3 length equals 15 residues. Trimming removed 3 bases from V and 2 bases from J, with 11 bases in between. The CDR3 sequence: CASSMLRAGNQPQHF. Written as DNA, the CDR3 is TGTGCCAGTAGTATGCTCAGGGCGGGCAATCAGCCCCAGCATTTT.

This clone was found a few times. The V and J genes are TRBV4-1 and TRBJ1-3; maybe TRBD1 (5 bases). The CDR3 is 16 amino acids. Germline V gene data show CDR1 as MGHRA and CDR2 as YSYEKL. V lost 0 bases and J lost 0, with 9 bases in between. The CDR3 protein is CASSQDDSSSGNTIYF. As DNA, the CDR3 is TGCGCCAGCAGCCAAGACGACAGCAGCTCTGGAAACACCATATATTTT.

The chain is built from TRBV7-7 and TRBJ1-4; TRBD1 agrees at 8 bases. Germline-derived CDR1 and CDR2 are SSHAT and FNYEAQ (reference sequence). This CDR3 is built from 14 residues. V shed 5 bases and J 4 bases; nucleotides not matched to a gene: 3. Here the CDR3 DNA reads TGTGCCAGCAGCCAACAGGGGGGTAATGAAAAACTGTTTTTT. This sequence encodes CASSQQGGNEKLFF.

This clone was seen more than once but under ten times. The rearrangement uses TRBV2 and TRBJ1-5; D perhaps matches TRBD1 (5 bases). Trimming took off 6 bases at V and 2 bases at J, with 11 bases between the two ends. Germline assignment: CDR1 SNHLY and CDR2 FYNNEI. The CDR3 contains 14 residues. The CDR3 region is CASRGQLGNQPQHF. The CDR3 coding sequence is TGTGCCAGCAGGGGGCAGTTAGGCAATCAGCCCCAGCATTTT.

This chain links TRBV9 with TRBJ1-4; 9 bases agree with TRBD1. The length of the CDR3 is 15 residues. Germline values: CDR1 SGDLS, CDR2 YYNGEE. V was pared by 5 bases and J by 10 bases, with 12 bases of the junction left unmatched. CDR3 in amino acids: CASSAPGQGRVKLFF. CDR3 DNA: TGTGCCAGCAGTGCACCGGGACAGGGTCGTGTAAAACTGTTTTTT.

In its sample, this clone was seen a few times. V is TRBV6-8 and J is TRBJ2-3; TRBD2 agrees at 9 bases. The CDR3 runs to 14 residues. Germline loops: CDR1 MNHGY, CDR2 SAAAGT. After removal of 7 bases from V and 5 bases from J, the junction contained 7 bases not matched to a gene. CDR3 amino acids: CASTSRGGVDTQYF. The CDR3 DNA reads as TGTGCCAGCACCTCTCGCGGGGGGGTAGATACGCAGTATTTT.

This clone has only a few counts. CDR3 sequence: CASSQPSQTPGDTQYF. The CDR3 DNA sequence: TGTGCCAGCAGTCAGCCGTCCCAGACTCCAGGAGATACGCAGTATTTT. The rearrangement links TRBV11-3 to TRBJ2-3; no firm D call. The CDR3 covers 16 residues. V was clipped by 6 bases and J by 5 bases, with 21 bases between them. Germline V gives CDR1 SGHNT, CDR2 YENEEA.

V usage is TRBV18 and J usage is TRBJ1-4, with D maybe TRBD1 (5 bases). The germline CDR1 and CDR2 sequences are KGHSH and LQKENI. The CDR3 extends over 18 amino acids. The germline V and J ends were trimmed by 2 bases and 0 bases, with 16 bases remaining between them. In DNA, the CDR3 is TGTGCCAGCTCACCATCAGGCGGGGCGCCAGCAACTAATGAAAAACTGTTTTTT. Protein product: CASSPSGGAPATNEKLFF.

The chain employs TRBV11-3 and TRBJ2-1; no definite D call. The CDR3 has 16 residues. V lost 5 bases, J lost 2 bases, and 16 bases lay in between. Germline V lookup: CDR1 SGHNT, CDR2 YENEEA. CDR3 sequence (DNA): TGTGCCAGCAGCCCAAAAAGCCACCTTACCTACAATGAGCAGTTCTTC. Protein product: CASSPKSHLTYNEQFF.

DNA of the CDR3: TGTGCCAGTAGTATCCCCAGGTCTGGGGCCAACGTCCTGACTTTC. As protein: CASSIPRSGANVLTF. The genes are TRBV19 and TRBJ2-6, with D unclear. Trimming removed 3 bases from V and 1 base from J, with 7 bases in between. Germline-derived CDR1 and CDR2 are LNHDA and SQIVND (reference sequence). This CDR3 comprises 15 residues.

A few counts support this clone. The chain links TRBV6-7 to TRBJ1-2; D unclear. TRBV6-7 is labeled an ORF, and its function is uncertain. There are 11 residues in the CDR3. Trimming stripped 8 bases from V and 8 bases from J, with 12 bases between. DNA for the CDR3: TGTGCCAGCCGATATGTGGTAGGCTACACCTTC. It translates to CASRYVVGYTF.

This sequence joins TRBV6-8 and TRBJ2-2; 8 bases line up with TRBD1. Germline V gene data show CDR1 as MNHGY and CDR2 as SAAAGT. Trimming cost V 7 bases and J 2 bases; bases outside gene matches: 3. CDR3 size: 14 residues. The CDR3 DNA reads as TGTGCCAGCACGACAGGGGTAAACACCGGGGAGCTGTTTTTT. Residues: CASTTGVNTGELFF.

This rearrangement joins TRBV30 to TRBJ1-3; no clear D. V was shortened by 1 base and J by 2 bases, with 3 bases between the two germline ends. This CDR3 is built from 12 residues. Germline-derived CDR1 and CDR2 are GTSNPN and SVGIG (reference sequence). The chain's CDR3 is CAWSATGNTIYF. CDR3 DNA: TGTGCCTGGAGTGCAACTGGAAACACCATATATTTT.

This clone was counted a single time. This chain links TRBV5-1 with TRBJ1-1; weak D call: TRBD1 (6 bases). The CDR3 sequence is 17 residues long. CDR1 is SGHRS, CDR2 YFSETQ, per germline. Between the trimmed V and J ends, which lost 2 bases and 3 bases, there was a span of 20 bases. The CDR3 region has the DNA TGCGCCAGCAGCTTAGGATGGAGCGGGGGGCGAGACACTGAAGCTTTCTTT. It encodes CASSLGWSGGRDTEAFF.

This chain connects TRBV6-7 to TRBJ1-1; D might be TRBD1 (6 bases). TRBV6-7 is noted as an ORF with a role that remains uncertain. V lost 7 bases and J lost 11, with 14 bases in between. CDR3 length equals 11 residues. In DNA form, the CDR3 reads TGTGCCAGCACCATGCAGGGGTTGGCTTTCTTT. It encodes CASTMQGLAFF.

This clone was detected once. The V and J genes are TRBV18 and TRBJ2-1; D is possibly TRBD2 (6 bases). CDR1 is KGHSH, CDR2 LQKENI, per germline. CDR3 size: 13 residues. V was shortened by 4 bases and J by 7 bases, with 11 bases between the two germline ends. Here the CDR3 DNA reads TGTGCCAGCTCACGGGAGGTAGGGAATGAGCAGTTCTTC. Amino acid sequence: CASSREVGNEQFF.

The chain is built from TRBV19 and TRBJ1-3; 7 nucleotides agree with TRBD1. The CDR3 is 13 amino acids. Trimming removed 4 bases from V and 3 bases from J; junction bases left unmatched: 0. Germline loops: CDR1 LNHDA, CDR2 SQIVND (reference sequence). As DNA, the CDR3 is TGTGCCAGTAGTACAGGGGGTGGAAACACCATATATTTT. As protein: CASSTGGGNTIYF.

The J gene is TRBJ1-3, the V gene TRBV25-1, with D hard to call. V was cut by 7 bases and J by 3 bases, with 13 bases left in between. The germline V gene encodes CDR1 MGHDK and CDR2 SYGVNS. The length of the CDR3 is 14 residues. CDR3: CASMDHGVGNTIYF. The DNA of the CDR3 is TGTGCCAGCATGGATCACGGGGTTGGAAACACCATATATTTT.

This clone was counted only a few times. Here the CDR3 DNA reads TGTGCCAGCAGGGCTGACTTGAACACTGAAGCTTTCTTT. Protein: CASRADLNTEAFF. This rearrangement joins TRBV2 to TRBJ1-1; no firm D call. The V and J ends lost 6 bases and 0 bases respectively, with 8 bases between them. The CDR3 has 13 amino acids. CDR1 SNHLY and CDR2 FYNNEI come from the germline V gene.

Written as DNA, the CDR3 is TGTGCCAGCAGCTTAACCCTAGCGGGGGGGCAGTATTTT. It is translated as CASSLTLAGGQYF. V gene TRBV7-4 combines with J gene TRBJ2-3, with 11 bases identical to TRBD2. Trimming took 2 bases from V and 11 from J; bases not matched to a gene: 3. This CDR3 contains 13 residues. CDR1 is SGHVT, CDR2 SQSDAQ, per germline.

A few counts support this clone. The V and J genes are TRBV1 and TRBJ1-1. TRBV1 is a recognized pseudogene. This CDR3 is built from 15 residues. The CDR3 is CASSQEPSEYTEAFF. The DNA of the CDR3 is TGCGCCAGCAGCCAAGAACCGAGCGAATACACTGAAGCTTTCTTT.

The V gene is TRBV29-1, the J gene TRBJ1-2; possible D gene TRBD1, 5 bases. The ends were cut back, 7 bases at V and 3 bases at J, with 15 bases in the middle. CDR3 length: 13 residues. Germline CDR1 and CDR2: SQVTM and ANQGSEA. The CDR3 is CSAQGADYYGYTF. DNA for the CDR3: TGCAGCGCCCAAGGGGCGGATTACTATGGCTACACCTTC. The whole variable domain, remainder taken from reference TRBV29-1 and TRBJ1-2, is SAVISQKPSRDICQRGTSLTIQCQVDSQVTMMFWYRQQPGQSLTLIATANQGSEATYESGFVIDKFPISRPNLTFSTLTVSNMSPEDSSIYLCSAQGADYYGYTFGSGTRLTVV.

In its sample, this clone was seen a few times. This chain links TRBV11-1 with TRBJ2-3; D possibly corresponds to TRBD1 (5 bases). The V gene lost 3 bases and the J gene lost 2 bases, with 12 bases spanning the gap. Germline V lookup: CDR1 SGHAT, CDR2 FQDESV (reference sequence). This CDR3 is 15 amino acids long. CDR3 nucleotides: TGTGCCAGCAGCTTTCTCAGGGCCCTCACAGATACGCAGTATTTT. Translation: CASSFLRALTDTQYF.